The 11 T cell receptor beta chains presented below share a single source sample, sequenced in a study of OX40 agonist ivuxolimab in advanced cancers. Method: immunoSEQ multiplex PCR; TCRdb's copy keeps in-frame clones and lacks some. Here the sample spans some 94,000 clones, 95% to 96% being singletons. The sample here was CD4+ or CD8+ T cells sorted from blood, taken in a trial of the OX40 agonist ivuxolimab. Receptors originate from an adult with an advanced solid tumor such as melanoma, head and neck, liver or kidney cancer.

The gene calls are TRBV7-9 and TRBJ2-5; the D call may be TRBD1 or TRBD2 (5 bases each). V was trimmed by 4 bases and J by 1 base, leaving 10 bases between them. Germline CDR1 SEHNR, CDR2 FQNEAQ (reference sequence). The CDR3 loop spans 14 amino acids. The CDR3 bases are TGTGCCAGCAGCTCTGGGACGGTCCAAGAGACCCAGTACTTC. It encodes CASSSGTVQETQYF.

The CDR3 sequence: CASSGSEEKLFF. Here the CDR3 DNA reads TGTGCCAGCAGCGGTTCGGAGGAAAAACTGTTTTTT. The J gene is TRBJ1-4, the V gene TRBV6-6; no firm D call. The CDR3 length is 12 residues. Germline V gives CDR1 MNHNY, CDR2 SVGAGI (reference sequence). V lost 6 bases and J lost 8, with 10 bases in between.

V is TRBV5-1 and J is TRBJ2-7; 10 nucleotides line up with TRBD2. Germline V gene lookup returns CDR1 SGHRS and CDR2 YFSETQ. The CDR3 is 15 residues long. V lost 0 bases, J lost 2 bases, and 2 bases stayed unmatched. DNA of the CDR3: TGCGCCAGCAGCTTGGAGGGGACTAGCGCCTACGAGCAGTACTTC. As protein: CASSLEGTSAYEQYF.

The chain links TRBV19 to TRBJ2-5, with TRBD2 as a possible D gene (6 bases). CDR3 length: 14 amino acids. Germline CDR1 and CDR2: LNHDA and SQIVND (reference sequence). The V end was cut by 5 bases, the J end by 2 bases, with 12 bases between. The CDR3 here is CASSFAGPQETQYF. Here the CDR3 DNA reads TGTGCCAGTAGTTTCGCGGGACCTCAAGAGACCCAGTACTTC. Full variable domain (outside the CDR3, taken from reference TRBV19 and TRBJ2-5): DGGITQSPKYLFRKEGQNVTLSCEQNLNHDAMYWYRQDPGQGLRLIYYSQIVNDFQKGDIAEGYSVSREKKESFPLTVTSAQKNPTAFYLCASSFAGPQETQYFGPGTRLLVL.

V usage is TRBV2 and J usage is TRBJ2-3; TRBD2 is a possible D gene (6 bases). Germline assignment: CDR1 SNHLY and CDR2 FYNNEI. CDR3 length equals 14 residues. V shed 3 bases and J shed 6 bases, with 13 bases lying between them. The CDR3 loop is CASSEGREVDTQYF. The CDR3 DNA reads TGTGCCAGCAGTGAGGGCAGGGAGGTCGATACGCAGTATTTT.

This clone was counted between two and nine times. The chain employs TRBV28 and TRBJ1-1; the match to TRBD1 covers 9 bases. The CDR3 contains 11 residues. V dropped 10 bases and J dropped 7; count of bases not matched to a gene: 4. Germline CDR1 MDHEN, CDR2 SYDVKM. The CDR3 nucleotides are TGTGCCAACGGACAGGGGCGTGAAGCTTTCTTT. Protein product: CANGQGREAFF.

This clone is labeled medium-sized. This sequence joins TRBV5-1 and TRBJ2-1, with D hard to call. The CDR3 consists of 12 residues. V was clipped by 1 base and J by 6 bases, with 5 bases between them. CDR1 SGHRS and CDR2 YFSETQ come from the germline V gene. CDR3 in amino acids: CASSLSGNEQFF. The CDR3 coding sequence is TGCGCCAGCAGCTTGTCTGGCAATGAGCAGTTCTTC.

The chain has TRBV16 and TRBJ1-2; D gene ambiguous. V lost 0 bases to trimming and J lost 4 bases, with 12 bases between them. The CDR3 extends over 15 amino acids. Looked up from germline, CDR1 is KGHSY and CDR2 is FQNENV. Here the CDR3 reads CASSQSIGSIYGYTF. The CDR3 DNA follows: TGTGCCAGCAGCCAATCAATTGGGAGCATCTATGGCTACACCTTC.

This clone was found once. The rearrangement joins TRBV4-2 to TRBJ1-3; unclear D gene. CDR3 length: 15 amino acids. Deletions cut 1 base from V and 2 bases from J, with 9 bases between. Germline values: CDR1 LGHNA, CDR2 YNFKEQ. CDR3 amino acids: CASSQVVGAGNTIYF. The CDR3, as DNA: TGTGCCAGCAGCCAAGTGGTGGGTGCTGGAAACACCATATATTTT.

V is TRBV7-8 and J is TRBJ2-2, with a weak D call TRBD2 (5 bases). The ends were cut back, 4 bases at V and 3 bases at J, with 9 bases in the middle. Germline V CDR1 and CDR2: SGHVS, FQNEAQ. CDR3 length: 14 residues. The CDR3 coding sequence is TGTGCCAGCAGCTGGAAGCGGTACACCGGGGAGCTGTTTTTT. Translating gives CASSWKRYTGELFF. The full variable domain, with the rest looked up from reference TRBV7-8 and TRBJ2-2, is GAGVSQSPRYKVAKRGQDVALRCDPISGHVSLFWYQQALGQGPEFLTYFQNEAQLDKSGLPSDRFFAERPEGSVSTLKIQRTQQEDSAVYLCASSWKRYTGELFFGEGSRLTVL.

The chain employs TRBV27 and TRBJ2-1; maybe TRBD1 (6 bases). CDR1 is MNHEY, CDR2 SMNVEV, per germline (reference sequence). Trimming shortened V by 6 bases and J by 4 bases, and 16 bases separated the two germline ends. The CDR3 sequence is 15 residues long. The CDR3 DNA reads as TGTGCCAGCAGGTGGGACATCGCGGAATACAATGAGCAGTTCTTC. It translates to CASRWDIAEYNEQFF.